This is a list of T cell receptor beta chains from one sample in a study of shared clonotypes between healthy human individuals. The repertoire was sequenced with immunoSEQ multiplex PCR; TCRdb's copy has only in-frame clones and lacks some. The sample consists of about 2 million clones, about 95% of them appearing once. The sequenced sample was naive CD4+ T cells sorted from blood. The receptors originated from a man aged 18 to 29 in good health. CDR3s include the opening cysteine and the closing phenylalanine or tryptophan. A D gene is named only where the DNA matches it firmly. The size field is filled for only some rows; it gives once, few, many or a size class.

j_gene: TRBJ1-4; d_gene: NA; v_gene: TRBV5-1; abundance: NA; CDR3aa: CASSLSLQGGEKLFF; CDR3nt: TGCGCCAGCAGCTTGTCACTCCAGGGAGGGGAAAAACTGTTTTTT
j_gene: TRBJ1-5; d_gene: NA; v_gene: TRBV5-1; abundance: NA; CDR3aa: CASREGYNQPQHF; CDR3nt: TGCGCCAGCAGGGAAGGTTACAATCAGCCCCAGCATTTT
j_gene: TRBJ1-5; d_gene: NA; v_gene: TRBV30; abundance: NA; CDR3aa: CAWSGGSNQPQHF; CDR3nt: TGTGCCTGGAGTGGCGGGAGCAATCAGCCCCAGCATTTT
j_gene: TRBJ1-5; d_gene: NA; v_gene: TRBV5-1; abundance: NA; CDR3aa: CASSLDGFQPQHF; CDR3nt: TGCGCCAGCAGCTTGGACGGGTTTCAACCCCAGCATTTT
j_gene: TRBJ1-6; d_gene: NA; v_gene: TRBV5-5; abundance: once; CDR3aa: CASSLTATSPLHF; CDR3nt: TGTGCCAGCAGCTTAACCGCGACTTCACCCCTCCACTTT
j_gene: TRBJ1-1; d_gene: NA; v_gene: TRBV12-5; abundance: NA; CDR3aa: CASGLSQAGTEAFF; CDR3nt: TGTGCTAGTGGTTTGAGCCAGGCTGGCACTGAAGCTTTCTTT
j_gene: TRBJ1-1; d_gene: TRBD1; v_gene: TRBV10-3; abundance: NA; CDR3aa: CAISERLPGQSEAFF; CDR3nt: TGTGCCATCAGTGAGCGTCTACCGGGACAGTCTGAAGCTTTCTTT
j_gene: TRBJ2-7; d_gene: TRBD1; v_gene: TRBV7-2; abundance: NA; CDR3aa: CASSLARQGFLGQYF; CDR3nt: TGTGCCAGCAGCTTAGCGAGACAGGGGTTTCTGGGGCAGTACTTC
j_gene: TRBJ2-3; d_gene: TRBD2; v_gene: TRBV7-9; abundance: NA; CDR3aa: CASSRSGNTDTQYF; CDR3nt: TGTGCCAGCAGCCGTAGCGGGAACACAGATACGCAGTATTTT
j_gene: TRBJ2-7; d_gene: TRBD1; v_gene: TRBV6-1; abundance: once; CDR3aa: CATLRTGRYEQYF; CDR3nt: TGTGCCACCTTAAGGACAGGGCGATACGAGCAGTACTTC
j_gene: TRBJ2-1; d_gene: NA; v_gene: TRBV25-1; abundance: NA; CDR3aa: CASSESFTSGAPEQFF; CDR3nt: TGTGCCAGCAGTGAATCATTTACGTCGGGGGCGCCTGAGCAGTTCTTC
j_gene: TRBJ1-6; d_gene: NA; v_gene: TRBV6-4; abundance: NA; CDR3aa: CASSDQRNSPLHF; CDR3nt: TGTGCCAGCAGTGACCAGCGGAATTCACCCCTCCACTTT
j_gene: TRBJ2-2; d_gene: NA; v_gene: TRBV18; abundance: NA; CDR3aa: CASSATLVNTGELFF; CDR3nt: TGTGCCAGCTCCGCGACACTCGTGAACACCGGGGAGCTGTTTTTT
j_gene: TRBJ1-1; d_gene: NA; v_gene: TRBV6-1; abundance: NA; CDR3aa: CASTHTEAFF; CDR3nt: TGTGCCAGCACGCACACTGAAGCTTTCTTT
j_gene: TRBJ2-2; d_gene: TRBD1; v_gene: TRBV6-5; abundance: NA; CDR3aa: CASSWTGVNGELFF; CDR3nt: TGTGCCAGCAGTTGGACAGGGGTGAACGGGGAGCTGTTTTTT
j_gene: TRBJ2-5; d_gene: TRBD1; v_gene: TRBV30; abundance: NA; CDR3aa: CAWSVQGGGETQYF; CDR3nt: TGTGCCTGGAGTGTACAGGGGGGCGGGGAGACCCAGTACTTC
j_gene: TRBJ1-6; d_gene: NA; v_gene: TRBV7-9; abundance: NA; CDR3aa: CASSSRDTDSPLHF; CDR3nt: TGTGCCAGCAGCTCCCGGGACACAGATTCACCCCTCCACTTT
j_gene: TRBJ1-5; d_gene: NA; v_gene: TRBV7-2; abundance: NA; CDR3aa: CASSPRGAQPQHF; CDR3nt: TGTGCCAGCAGCCCTAGAGGTGCGCAGCCCCAGCATTTT
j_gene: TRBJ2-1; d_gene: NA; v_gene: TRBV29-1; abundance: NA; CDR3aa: CSTTSSIPGNEQFF; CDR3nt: TGCAGCACCACATCGTCCATTCCGGGGAATGAGCAGTTCTTC
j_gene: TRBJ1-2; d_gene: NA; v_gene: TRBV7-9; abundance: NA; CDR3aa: CASSLSSQGNYGYTF; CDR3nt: TGTGCCAGCAGCTTATCATCACAGGGCAACTATGGCTACACCTTC
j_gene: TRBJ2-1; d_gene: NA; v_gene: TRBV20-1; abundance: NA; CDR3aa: CSASVLNEQFF; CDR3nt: TGCAGTGCTAGCGTCTTAAATGAGCAGTTCTTC
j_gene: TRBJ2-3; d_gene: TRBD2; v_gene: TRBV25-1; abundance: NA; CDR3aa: CASSGLGSGSRTDTQYF; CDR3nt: TGTGCCAGCAGTGGTCTTGGTAGCGGGAGTCGCACAGATACGCAGTATTTT
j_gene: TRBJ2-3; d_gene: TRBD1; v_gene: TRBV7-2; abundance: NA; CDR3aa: CASSRPGGETDTQYF; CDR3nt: TGTGCCAGCAGCCGACCAGGGGGCGAAACAGATACGCAGTATTTT
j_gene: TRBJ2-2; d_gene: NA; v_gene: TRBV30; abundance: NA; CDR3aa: CAWSPGLFSANTGELFF; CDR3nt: TGTGCCTGGAGCCCCGGACTGTTCTCCGCGAACACCGGGGAGCTGTTTTTT
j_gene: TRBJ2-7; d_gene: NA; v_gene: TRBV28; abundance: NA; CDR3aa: CASSFTDSLGINEQYF; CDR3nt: TGTGCCAGCAGTTTCACCGACTCCTTAGGGATCAACGAGCAGTACTTC
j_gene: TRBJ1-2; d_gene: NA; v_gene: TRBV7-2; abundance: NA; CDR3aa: CASSASLGTPHNYGYTF; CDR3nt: TGTGCCAGCAGCGCCTCCCTCGGGACCCCTCATAACTATGGCTACACCTTC
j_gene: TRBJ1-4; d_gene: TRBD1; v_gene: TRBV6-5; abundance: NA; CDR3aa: CASRAGQGNEKLFF; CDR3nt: TGTGCCAGCAGGGCGGGACAGGGTAATGAAAAACTGTTTTTT
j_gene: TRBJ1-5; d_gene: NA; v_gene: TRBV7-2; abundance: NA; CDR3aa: CASSLGRPGNQPQHF; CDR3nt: TGTGCCAGCAGCCTCGGACGGCCAGGCAATCAGCCCCAGCATTTT
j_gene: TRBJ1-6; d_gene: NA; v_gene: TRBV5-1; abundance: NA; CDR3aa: CASSFDTYPPLHF; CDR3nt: TGCGCCAGCAGTTTTGACACTTACCCACCCCTCCACTTT
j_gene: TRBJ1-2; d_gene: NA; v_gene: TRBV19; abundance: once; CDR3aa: CASSIVHPGRNYGYTF; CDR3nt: TGTGCCAGTAGTATAGTCCATCCGGGCCGGAACTATGGCTACACCTTC
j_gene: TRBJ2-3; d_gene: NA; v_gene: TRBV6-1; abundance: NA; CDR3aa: CASSESHRTQYF; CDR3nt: TGTGCCAGCAGTGAATCTCATAGAACGCAGTATTTT
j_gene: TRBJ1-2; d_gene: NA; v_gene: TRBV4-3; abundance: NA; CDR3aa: CASSHYQGTYYGYTF; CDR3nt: TGCGCCAGCAGCCACTACCAGGGGACATACTATGGCTACACCTTC
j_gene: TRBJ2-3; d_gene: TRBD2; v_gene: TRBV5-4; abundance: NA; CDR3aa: CASSPTSGRAGDTQYF; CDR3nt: TGTGCCAGCAGCCCGACTAGCGGGAGGGCGGGAGATACGCAGTATTTT
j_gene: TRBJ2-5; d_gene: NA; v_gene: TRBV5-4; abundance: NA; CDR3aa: CASRLDSKTQYF; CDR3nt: TGTGCCAGCAGGCTGGACTCAAAGACCCAGTACTTC
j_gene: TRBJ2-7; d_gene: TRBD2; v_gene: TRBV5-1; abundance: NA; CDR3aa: CASSLKGTGLAGGYEQYF; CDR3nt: TGCGCCAGCAGCCTAAAGGGTACTGGACTAGCGGGAGGTTACGAGCAGTACTTC
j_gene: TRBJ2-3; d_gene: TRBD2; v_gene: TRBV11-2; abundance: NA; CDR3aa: CASSFGTSRADTQYF; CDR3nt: TGTGCCAGCAGCTTTGGGACTAGCCGGGCAGATACGCAGTATTTT
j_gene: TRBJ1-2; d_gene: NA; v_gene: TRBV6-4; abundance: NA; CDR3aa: CASSVHGVGYGYTF; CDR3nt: TGTGCCAGCAGTGTCCACGGGGTAGGCTATGGCTACACCTTC
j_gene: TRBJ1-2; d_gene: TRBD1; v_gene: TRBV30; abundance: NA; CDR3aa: CAWSPTARGLGYTF; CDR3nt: TGTGCCTGGAGTCCGACCGCCAGGGGGCTTGGCTACACCTTC
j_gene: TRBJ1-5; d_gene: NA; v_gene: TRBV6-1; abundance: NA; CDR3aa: CASSEAIVARVGNQPQHF; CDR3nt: TGTGCCAGCAGTGAAGCAATAGTGGCCAGGGTAGGCAATCAGCCCCAGCATTTT
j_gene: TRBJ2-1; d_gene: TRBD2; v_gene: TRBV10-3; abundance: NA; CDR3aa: CAIREGTSGSNEQFF; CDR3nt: TGTGCCATCAGGGAGGGGACTAGCGGGAGCAATGAGCAGTTCTTC
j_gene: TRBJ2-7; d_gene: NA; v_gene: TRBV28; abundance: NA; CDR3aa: CASSLSGRAEQYF; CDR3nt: TGTGCCAGCAGTTTATCGGGCAGGGCCGAGCAGTACTTC
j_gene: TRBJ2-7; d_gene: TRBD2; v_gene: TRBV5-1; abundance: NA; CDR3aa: CASSDPSGSFYEQYF; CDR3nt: TGCGCCAGCAGCGACCCTAGCGGGAGTTTCTACGAGCAGTACTTC
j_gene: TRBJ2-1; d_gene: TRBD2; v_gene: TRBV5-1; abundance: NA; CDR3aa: CASSSGTSGVEQFF; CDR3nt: TGCGCCAGCAGCTCCGGGACTAGCGGGGTTGAGCAGTTCTTC
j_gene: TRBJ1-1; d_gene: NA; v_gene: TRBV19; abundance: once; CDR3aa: CASDGAWSTEAFF; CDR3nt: TGTGCCAGTGACGGGGCTTGGAGCACTGAAGCTTTCTTT
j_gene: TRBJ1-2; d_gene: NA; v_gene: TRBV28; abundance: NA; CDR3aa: CASSSRGGGVVYGYTF; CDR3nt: TGTGCCAGCAGTTCCCGGGGAGGAGGGGTGGTCTATGGCTACACCTTC